This T cell receptor (beta chain) comes out of a study of OX40 agonist ivuxolimab in advanced cancers. General study results and limits: With doses of 0.1-3.0 mg/kg, partial responders showed among the lowest clonal expansion.

With regard to this clone: Its antigen is still unknown.

The CDR3 has 17 amino acids. V lost 1 base and J 5 bases, leaving 17 bases between the germline ends. Germline CDR1 and CDR2: SGHVS and FNYEAQ. Sequencing used immunoSEQ multiplex PCR; TCRdb keeps in-frame clones, though not all of them. The table shows about 12,000 clones, with about 81% occurring only once. The specimen comprised CD4+ or CD8+ T cells sorted from blood, sampled in a trial of the OX40 agonist ivuxolimab. This clonotype originated in an adult with an advanced solid tumor such as melanoma, head and neck, liver or kidney cancer. This sequence joins TRBV7-6 and TRBJ2-2; D possibly uses TRBD1 or TRBD2 (5 bases each). CDR3 sequence reads: CASSLDEGMRVTGELFF. CDR3 bases: TGTGCCAGCAGCTTAGATGAGGGGATGAGAGTTACCGGGGAGCTGTTTTTT.